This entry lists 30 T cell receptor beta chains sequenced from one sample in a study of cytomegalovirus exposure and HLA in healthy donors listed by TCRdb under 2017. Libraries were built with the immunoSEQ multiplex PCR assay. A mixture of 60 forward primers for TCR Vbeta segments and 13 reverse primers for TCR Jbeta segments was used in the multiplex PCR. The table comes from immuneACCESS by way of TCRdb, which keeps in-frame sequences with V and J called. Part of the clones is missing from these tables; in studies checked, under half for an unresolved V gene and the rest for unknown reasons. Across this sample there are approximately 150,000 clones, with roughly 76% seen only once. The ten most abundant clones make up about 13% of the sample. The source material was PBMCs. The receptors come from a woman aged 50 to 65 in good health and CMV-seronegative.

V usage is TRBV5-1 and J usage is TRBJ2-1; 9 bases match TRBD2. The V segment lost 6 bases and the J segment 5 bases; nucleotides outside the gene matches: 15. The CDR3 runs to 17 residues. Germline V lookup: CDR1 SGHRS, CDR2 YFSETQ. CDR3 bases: TGCGCCAGCAACCCCAACCCCCTAGCGGGATCCCACAATGAGCAGTTCTTC. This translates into CASNPNPLAGSHNEQFF.

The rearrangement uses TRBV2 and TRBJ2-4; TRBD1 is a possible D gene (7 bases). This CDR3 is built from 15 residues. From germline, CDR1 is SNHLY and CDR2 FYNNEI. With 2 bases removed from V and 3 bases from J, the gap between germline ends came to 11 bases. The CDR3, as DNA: TGTGCCAGCAGTGAAAGGCAGGGGGGCAAAAACATTCAGTACTTC. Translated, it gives CASSERQGGKNIQYF.

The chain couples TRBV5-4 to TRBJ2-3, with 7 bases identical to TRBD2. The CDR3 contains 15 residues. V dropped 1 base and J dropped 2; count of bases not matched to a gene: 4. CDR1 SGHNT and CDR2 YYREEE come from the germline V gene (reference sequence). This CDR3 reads CASSLRRETTDTQYF. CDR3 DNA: TGTGCCAGCAGCTTGAGGCGGGAGACCACAGATACGCAGTATTTT.

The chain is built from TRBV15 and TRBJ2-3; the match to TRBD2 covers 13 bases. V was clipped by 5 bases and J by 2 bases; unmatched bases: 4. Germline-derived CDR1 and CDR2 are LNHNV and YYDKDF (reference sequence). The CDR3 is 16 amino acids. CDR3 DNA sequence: TGTGCCACCAGCTTGGGACTAGCGGGGCACACAGATACGCAGTATTTT. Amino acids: CATSLGLAGHTDTQYF. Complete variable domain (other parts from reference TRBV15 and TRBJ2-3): DAMVIQNPRYQVTQFGKPVTLSCSQTLNHNVMYWYQQKSSQAPKLLFHYYDKDFNNEADTPDNFQSRRPNTSFCFLDIRSPGLGDTAMYLCATSLGLAGHTDTQYFGPGTRLTVL.

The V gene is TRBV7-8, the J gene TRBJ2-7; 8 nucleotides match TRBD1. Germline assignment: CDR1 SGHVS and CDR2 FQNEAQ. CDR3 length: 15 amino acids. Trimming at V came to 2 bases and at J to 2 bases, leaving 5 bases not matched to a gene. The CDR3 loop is CASSLRRDRPYEQYF. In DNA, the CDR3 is TGTGCCAGCAGCTTAAGGCGGGACAGGCCCTACGAGCAGTACTTC.

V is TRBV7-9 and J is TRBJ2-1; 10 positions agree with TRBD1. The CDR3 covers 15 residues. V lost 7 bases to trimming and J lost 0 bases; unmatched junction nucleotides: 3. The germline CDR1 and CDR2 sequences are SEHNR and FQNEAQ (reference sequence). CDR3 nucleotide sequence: TGTGCCAGCATCGGGACAGGGGTCTCCTACAATGAGCAGTTCTTC. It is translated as CASIGTGVSYNEQFF.

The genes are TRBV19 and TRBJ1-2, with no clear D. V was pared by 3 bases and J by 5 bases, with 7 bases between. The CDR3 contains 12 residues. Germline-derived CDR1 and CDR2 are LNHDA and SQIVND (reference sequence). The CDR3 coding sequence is TGTGCCAGTAGTATCCGAGGGTATGGCTACACCTTC. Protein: CASSIRGYGYTF.

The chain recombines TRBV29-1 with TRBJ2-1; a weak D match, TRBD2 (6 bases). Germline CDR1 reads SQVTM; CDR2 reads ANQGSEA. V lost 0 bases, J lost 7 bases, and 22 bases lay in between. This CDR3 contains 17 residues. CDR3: CSVEELVDWYSGNEQFF. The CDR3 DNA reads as TGCAGCGTTGAAGAACTCGTTGACTGGTACAGCGGGAATGAGCAGTTCTTC.

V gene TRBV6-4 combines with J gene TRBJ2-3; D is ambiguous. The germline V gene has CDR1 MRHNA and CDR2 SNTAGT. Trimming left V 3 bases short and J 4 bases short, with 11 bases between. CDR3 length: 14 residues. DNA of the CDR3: TGTGCCAGCAGTGAGGCGACCGAGGCAGATACGCAGTATTTT. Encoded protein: CASSEATEADTQYF.

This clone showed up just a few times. The CDR3 coding sequence is TGTGCCAGCAGGAAGGGACAGGTGAACACTGAAGCTTTCTTT. This encodes CASRKGQVNTEAFF. The chain recombines TRBV7-9 with TRBJ1-1, with 8 bases identical to TRBD1. Trimming took 6 bases from V and 0 from J; bases not matched to a gene: 3. This CDR3 is 14 amino acids long. The V gene's germline CDR1 is SEHNR and CDR2 FQNEAQ (reference sequence).

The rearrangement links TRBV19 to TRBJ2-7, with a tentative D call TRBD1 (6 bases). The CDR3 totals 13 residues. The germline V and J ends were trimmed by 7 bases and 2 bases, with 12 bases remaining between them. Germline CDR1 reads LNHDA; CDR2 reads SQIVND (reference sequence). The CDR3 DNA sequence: TGTGCCAGTACAGCAGGGGCCACCTACGAGCAGTACTTC. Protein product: CASTAGATYEQYF.

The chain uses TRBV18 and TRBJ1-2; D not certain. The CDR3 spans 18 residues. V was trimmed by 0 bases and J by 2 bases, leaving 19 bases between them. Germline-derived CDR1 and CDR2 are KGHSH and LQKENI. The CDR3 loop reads CASSPPSRFVQWNYGYTF. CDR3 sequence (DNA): TGTGCCAGCTCACCACCGAGCCGATTCGTACAGTGGAACTATGGCTACACCTTC.

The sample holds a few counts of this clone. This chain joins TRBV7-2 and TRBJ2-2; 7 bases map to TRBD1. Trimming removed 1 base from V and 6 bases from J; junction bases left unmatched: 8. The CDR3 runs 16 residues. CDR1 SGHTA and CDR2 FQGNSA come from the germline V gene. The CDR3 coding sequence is TGTGCCAGCAGCTTAGAGGGACAGATCTCAGCCGGGGAGCTGTTTTTT. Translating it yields CASSLEGQISAGELFF.

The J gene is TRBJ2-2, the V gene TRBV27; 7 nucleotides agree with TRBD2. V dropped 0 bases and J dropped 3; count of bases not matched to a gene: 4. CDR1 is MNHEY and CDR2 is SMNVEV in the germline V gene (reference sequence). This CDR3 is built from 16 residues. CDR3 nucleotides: TGTGCCAGCAGTTTATCGGGGGACTATTACACCGGGGAGCTGTTTTTT. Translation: CASSLSGDYYTGELFF.

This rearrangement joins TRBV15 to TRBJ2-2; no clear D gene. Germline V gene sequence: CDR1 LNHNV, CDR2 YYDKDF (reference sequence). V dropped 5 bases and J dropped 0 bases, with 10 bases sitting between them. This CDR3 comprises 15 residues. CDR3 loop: CATSGYRTNTGELFF. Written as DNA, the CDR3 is TGTGCCACCAGCGGCTACAGAACGAACACCGGGGAGCTGTTTTTT.

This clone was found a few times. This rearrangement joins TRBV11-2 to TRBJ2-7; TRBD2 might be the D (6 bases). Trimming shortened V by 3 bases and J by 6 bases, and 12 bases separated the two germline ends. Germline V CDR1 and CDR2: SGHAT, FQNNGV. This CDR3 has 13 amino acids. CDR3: CASSFEAGPEQYF. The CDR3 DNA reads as TGTGCCAGCAGCTTTGAAGCGGGCCCCGAGCAGTACTTC.

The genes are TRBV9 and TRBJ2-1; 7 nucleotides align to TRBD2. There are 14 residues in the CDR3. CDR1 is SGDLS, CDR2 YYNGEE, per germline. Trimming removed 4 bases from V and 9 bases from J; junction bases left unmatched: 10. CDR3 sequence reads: CASSPRTSRGEQFF. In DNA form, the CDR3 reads TGTGCCAGCAGCCCCAGGACTAGTCGGGGTGAGCAGTTCTTC.

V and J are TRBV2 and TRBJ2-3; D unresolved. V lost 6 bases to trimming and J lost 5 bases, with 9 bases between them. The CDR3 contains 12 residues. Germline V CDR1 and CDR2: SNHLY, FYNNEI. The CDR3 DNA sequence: TGTGCCAGCAGCGTAGCAGTAGATACGCAGTATTTT. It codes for CASSVAVDTQYF.

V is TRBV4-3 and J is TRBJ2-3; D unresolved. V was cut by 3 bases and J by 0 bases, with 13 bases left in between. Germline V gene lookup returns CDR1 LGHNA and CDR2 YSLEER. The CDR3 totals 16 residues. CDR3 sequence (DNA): TGCGCCAGCAGCCACCACACGATCGGGAGCACAGATACGCAGTATTTT. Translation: CASSHHTIGSTDTQYF.

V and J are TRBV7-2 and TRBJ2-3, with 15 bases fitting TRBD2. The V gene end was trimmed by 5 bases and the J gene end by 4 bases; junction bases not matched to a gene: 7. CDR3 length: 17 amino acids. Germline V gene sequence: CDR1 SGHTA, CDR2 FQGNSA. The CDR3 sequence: CASSPGLAGGRADTQYF. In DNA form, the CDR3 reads TGTGCCAGCAGCCCTGGACTAGCGGGGGGGCGTGCAGATACGCAGTATTTT.

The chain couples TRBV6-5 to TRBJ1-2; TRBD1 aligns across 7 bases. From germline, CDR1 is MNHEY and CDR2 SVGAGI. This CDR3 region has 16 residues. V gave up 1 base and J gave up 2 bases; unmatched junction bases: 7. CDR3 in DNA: TGTGCCAGCAGTTACTTGACACAGGGGATGAACTATGGCTACACCTTC. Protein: CASSYLTQGMNYGYTF.

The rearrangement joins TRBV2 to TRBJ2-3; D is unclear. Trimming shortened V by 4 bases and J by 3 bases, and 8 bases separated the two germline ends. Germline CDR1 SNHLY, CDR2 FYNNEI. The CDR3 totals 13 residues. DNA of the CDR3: TGTGCCAGCAGTGCAGCCGAGACAGATACGCAGTATTTT. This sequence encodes CASSAAETDTQYF. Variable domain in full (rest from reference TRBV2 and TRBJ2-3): EPEVTQTPSHQVTQMGQEVILRCVPISNHLYFYWYRQILGQKVEFLVSFYNNEISEKSEIFDDQFSVERPDGSNFTLKIRSTKLEDSAMYFCASSAAETDTQYFGPGTRLTVL.

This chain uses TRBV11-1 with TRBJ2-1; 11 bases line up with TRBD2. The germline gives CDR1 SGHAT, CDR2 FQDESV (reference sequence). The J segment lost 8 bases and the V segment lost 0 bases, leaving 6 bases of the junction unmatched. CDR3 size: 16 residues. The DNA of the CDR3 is TGTGCCAGCAGCTTAGCAGTTAGCGGGGGGGCCTATGAGCAGTTCTTC. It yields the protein CASSLAVSGGAYEQFF.

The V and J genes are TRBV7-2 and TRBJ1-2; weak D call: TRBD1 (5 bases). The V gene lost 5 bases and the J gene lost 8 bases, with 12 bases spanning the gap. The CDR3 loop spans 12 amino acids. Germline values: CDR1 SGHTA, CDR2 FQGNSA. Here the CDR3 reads CASSPTWGGYTF. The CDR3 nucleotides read TGTGCCAGCAGCCCTACCTGGGGCGGCTACACCTTC.

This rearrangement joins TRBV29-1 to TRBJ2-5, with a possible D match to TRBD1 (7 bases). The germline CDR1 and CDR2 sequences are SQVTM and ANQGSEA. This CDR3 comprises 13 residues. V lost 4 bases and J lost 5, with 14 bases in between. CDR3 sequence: CSVAPRGDETQYF. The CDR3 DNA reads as TGCAGCGTTGCCCCCAGGGGGGACGAGACCCAGTACTTC.

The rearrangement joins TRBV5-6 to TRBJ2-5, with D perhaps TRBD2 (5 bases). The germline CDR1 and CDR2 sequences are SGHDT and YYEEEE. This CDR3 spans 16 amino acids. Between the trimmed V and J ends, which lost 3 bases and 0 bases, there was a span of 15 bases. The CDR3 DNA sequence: TGTGCCAGCAGCTGGGAGATGGACTCGTACCAAGAGACCCAGTACTTC. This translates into CASSWEMDSYQETQYF.

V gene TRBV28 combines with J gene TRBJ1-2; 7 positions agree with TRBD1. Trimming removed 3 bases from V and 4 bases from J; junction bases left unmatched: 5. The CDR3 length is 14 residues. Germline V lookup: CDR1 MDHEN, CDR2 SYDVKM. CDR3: CASSLSTGSYGYTF. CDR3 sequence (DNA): TGTGCCAGCAGTTTGTCGACAGGGAGCTATGGCTACACCTTC.

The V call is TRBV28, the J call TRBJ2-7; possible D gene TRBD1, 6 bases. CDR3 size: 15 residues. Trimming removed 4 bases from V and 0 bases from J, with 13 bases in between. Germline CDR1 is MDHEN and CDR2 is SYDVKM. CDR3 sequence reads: CASSSDSFTSYEQYF. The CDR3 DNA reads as TGTGCCAGCAGTTCGGACAGTTTTACCTCCTACGAGCAGTACTTC.

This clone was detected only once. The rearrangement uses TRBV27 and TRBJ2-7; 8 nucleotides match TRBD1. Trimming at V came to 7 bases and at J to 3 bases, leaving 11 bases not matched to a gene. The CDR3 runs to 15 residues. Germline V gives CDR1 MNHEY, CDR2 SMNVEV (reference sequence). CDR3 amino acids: CASKGGTGFHYEQYF. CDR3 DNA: TGTGCCAGCAAAGGGGGGACAGGTTTTCACTACGAGCAGTACTTC.

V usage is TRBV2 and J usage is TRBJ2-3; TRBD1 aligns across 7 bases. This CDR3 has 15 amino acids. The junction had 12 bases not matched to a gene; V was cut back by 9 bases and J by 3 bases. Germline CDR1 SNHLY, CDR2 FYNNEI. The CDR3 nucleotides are TGTGCCAGTACCTCGACCAGGGGGTCAACAGATACGCAGTATTTT. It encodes CASTSTRGSTDTQYF. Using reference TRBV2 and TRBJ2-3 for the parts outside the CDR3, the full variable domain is EPEVTQTPSHQVTQMGQEVILRCVPISNHLYFYWYRQILGQKVEFLVSFYNNEISEKSEIFDDQFSVERPDGSNFTLKIRSTKLEDSAMYFCASTSTRGSTDTQYFGPGTRLTVL.